This is a list of T cell receptor beta chains from one sample in a study of blood T cell repertoires in COVID-19. TCRdb keeps only in-frame clones here, not all; method: immunoSEQ multiplex PCR. The data show about 200,000 clones, about 82% seen once. Specimen: peripheral blood. The receptors originated from an elderly woman with acute or convalescent COVID-19. CDR3s include the opening cysteine and the closing phenylalanine or tryptophan. The D gene is left open where the match is weak. The size entry is marked missing in some rows and otherwise reads once, few, many or a size class.

d_call: NA
j_call: TRBJ2-7
cdr3_length: 12
v_call: TRBV27
clone_size: NA
cdr3_aa: CASSLGGFEQYF
cdr3_nt: TGTGCCAGCAGTTTAGGAGGGTTCGAGCAGTACTTC

d_call: NA
j_call: TRBJ1-2
cdr3_length: 13
v_call: TRBV6-1
clone_size: NA
cdr3_aa: CASSDSRDYGYTF
cdr3_nt: TGTGCCAGCAGTGATTCGAGGGACTATGGCTACACCTTC

d_call: NA
j_call: TRBJ2-2
cdr3_length: 14
v_call: TRBV11-3
clone_size: NA
cdr3_aa: CASSFQDRTGELFF
cdr3_nt: TGTGCCAGCAGCTTCCAGGATCGCACCGGGGAGCTGTTTTTT

d_call: TRBD2
j_call: TRBJ2-5
cdr3_length: 15
v_call: TRBV6-5
clone_size: NA
cdr3_aa: CASSYGASGEETQYF
cdr3_nt: TGTGCCAGCAGTTACGGAGCTAGCGGGGAAGAGACCCAGTACTTC

d_call: NA
j_call: TRBJ2-5
cdr3_length: 13
v_call: TRBV11-2
clone_size: NA
cdr3_aa: CASSWSRGETQYF
cdr3_nt: TGTGCCAGCAGCTGGAGCCGGGGAGAGACCCAGTACTTC

d_call: NA
j_call: TRBJ2-3
cdr3_length: 16
v_call: TRBV4-2
clone_size: NA
cdr3_aa: CASSQSTGGGLDTQYF
cdr3_nt: TGTGCCAGCAGCCAATCGACCGGTGGGGGCCTAGATACGCAGTATTTT

d_call: NA
j_call: TRBJ1-1
cdr3_length: 15
v_call: TRBV7-6
clone_size: NA
cdr3_aa: CASTQEVGMVTEAFF
cdr3_nt: TGTGCCAGCACCCAAGAGGTGGGTATGGTCACTGAAGCTTTCTTT

d_call: NA
j_call: TRBJ1-2
cdr3_length: 14
v_call: TRBV3-1/TRBV3-2
clone_size: NA
cdr3_aa: CASSADRPPYGYTF
cdr3_nt: TGTGCCAGCAGCGCGGACAGACCACCCTATGGCTACACCTTC

d_call: NA
j_call: TRBJ2-2
cdr3_length: 16
v_call: TRBV19
clone_size: NA
cdr3_aa: CASSPPNRVTTGELFF
cdr3_nt: TGTGCCAGTAGTCCCCCTAACAGGGTTACCACCGGGGAGCTGTTTTTT

d_call: TRBD1
j_call: TRBJ1-1
cdr3_length: 14
v_call: TRBV27
clone_size: NA
cdr3_aa: CASSFYRGGTEAFF
cdr3_nt: TGTGCCAGCAGTTTTTACAGGGGGGGCACTGAAGCTTTCTTT

d_call: TRBD1
j_call: TRBJ1-5
cdr3_length: 15
v_call: TRBV19
clone_size: many
cdr3_aa: CASRSGTGGRQPQHF
cdr3_nt: TGTGCCAGTAGATCGGGGACAGGGGGCAGGCAGCCCCAGCATTTT

d_call: TRBD1
j_call: TRBJ2-7
cdr3_length: 13
v_call: TRBV27
clone_size: NA
cdr3_aa: CASSLGQGGEQYF
cdr3_nt: TGTGCCAGCAGTCTCGGACAGGGCGGCGAGCAGTACTTC

d_call: NA
j_call: TRBJ1-1
cdr3_length: 18
v_call: TRBV21-1
clone_size: few
cdr3_aa: CASSFIRQGWSRLTEAFF
cdr3_nt: TGTGCCAGCAGTTTTATACGACAGGGGTGGAGTCGACTCACTGAAGCTTTCTTT

d_call: TRBD2
j_call: TRBJ2-1
cdr3_length: 15
v_call: TRBV5-1
clone_size: NA
cdr3_aa: CASSRTSGVDNEQFF
cdr3_nt: TGCGCCAGCAGCAGGACTAGCGGGGTTGACAATGAGCAGTTCTTC

d_call: NA
j_call: TRBJ1-6
cdr3_length: 13
v_call: TRBV19
clone_size: NA
cdr3_aa: CASVNRADSPLHF
cdr3_nt: TGTGCCAGTGTGAACCGTGCGGATTCACCCCTCCACTTT

d_call: TRBD1
j_call: TRBJ1-2
cdr3_length: 16
v_call: TRBV5-4
clone_size: NA
cdr3_aa: CASSPAVATGENGYTF
cdr3_nt: TGTGCCAGCAGCCCTGCGGTGGCGACAGGGGAAAATGGCTACACCTTC

d_call: NA
j_call: TRBJ2-3
cdr3_length: 16
v_call: TRBV4-3
clone_size: NA
cdr3_aa: CASSQGAQGGVDTQYF
cdr3_nt: TGCGCCAGCAGCCAAGGGGCACAGGGTGGAGTAGATACGCAGTATTTT

d_call: NA
j_call: TRBJ2-1
cdr3_length: 11
v_call: TRBV24-1
clone_size: few
cdr3_aa: CATSEFREQFF
cdr3_nt: TGTGCCACCAGTGAGTTCCGGGAGCAGTTCTTC

d_call: TRBD1
j_call: TRBJ1-2
cdr3_length: 16
v_call: TRBV19
clone_size: NA
cdr3_aa: CASSIESRGLGYGYTF
cdr3_nt: TGTGCCAGTAGTATAGAAAGTAGGGGGCTTGGCTATGGCTACACCTTC

d_call: NA
j_call: TRBJ2-2
cdr3_length: 13
v_call: TRBV15
clone_size: NA
cdr3_aa: CATSRDLTRWLFF
cdr3_nt: TGTGCCACCAGCAGAGATCTGACGAGGTGGCTGTTTTTT

d_call: TRBD2
j_call: TRBJ2-7
cdr3_length: 15
v_call: TRBV6-4
clone_size: NA
cdr3_aa: CASSPPRTSWYEQYF
cdr3_nt: TGTGCCAGCAGCCCCCCCCGGACTAGTTGGTACGAGCAGTACTTC

d_call: TRBD1
j_call: TRBJ1-2
cdr3_length: 13
v_call: TRBV10-3
clone_size: once
cdr3_aa: CAISGQGALGYTF
cdr3_nt: TGTGCCATCAGTGGACAGGGGGCCCTTGGCTACACCTTC

d_call: TRBD1
j_call: TRBJ2-5
cdr3_length: 15
v_call: TRBV18
clone_size: once
cdr3_aa: CASSPKDRGKGTQYF
cdr3_nt: TGTGCCAGCTCACCAAAGGACAGGGGGAAGGGGACCCAGTACTTC

d_call: NA
j_call: TRBJ1-1
cdr3_length: 14
v_call: TRBV5-4
clone_size: NA
cdr3_aa: CASSLTGSNTEAFF
cdr3_nt: TGTGCCAGCAGCTTGACAGGGTCGAACACTGAAGCTTTCTTT

d_call: NA
j_call: TRBJ1-6
cdr3_length: 17
v_call: TRBV3-1/TRBV3-2
clone_size: NA
cdr3_aa: CASSRGGGHFENSPLHF
cdr3_nt: TGTGCCAGCAGCCGCGGGGGAGGTCATTTTGAAAATTCACCCCTCCACTTT

d_call: NA
j_call: TRBJ2-5
cdr3_length: 13
v_call: TRBV5-1
clone_size: NA
cdr3_aa: CASSGRVGETQYF
cdr3_nt: TGCGCCAGCAGCGGCAGGGTTGGAGAGACCCAGTACTTC

d_call: TRBD1
j_call: TRBJ2-7
cdr3_length: 15
v_call: TRBV19
clone_size: many
cdr3_aa: CASSRGGTGSYEQYF
cdr3_nt: TGTGCCAGTAGTCGAGGGGGGACAGGGTCCTACGAGCAGTACTTC

d_call: NA
j_call: TRBJ1-1
cdr3_length: 12
v_call: TRBV5-1
clone_size: NA
cdr3_aa: CASYRENTEAFF
cdr3_nt: TGCGCCAGTTACAGGGAGAACACTGAAGCTTTCTTT

d_call: NA
j_call: TRBJ1-1
cdr3_length: 13
v_call: TRBV30
clone_size: NA
cdr3_aa: CAWSARTDTEAFF
cdr3_nt: TGTGCCTGGAGTGCCCGGACAGACACTGAAGCTTTCTTT

d_call: NA
j_call: TRBJ2-1
cdr3_length: 18
v_call: TRBV5-1
clone_size: NA
cdr3_aa: CASSFDPDYPGENNEQFF
cdr3_nt: TGCGCCAGCAGCTTTGACCCGGACTATCCGGGAGAGAACAATGAGCAGTTCTTC

d_call: NA
j_call: TRBJ2-6
cdr3_length: 18
v_call: TRBV18
clone_size: once
cdr3_aa: CASSPLSIRHSGANVLTF
cdr3_nt: TGTGCCAGCTCACCACTTTCCATTCGACACTCTGGGGCCAACGTCCTGACTTTC

d_call: TRBD1
j_call: TRBJ1-5
cdr3_length: 14
v_call: TRBV6-5
clone_size: NA
cdr3_aa: CASRNTGANQPQHF
cdr3_nt: TGTGCCAGCAGGAACACAGGGGCAAATCAGCCCCAGCATTTT

d_call: NA
j_call: TRBJ1-2
cdr3_length: 15
v_call: TRBV27
clone_size: NA
cdr3_aa: CASSPSNAPNYGYTF
cdr3_nt: TGTGCCAGCAGTCCCTCTAATGCGCCTAACTATGGCTACACCTTC

d_call: NA
j_call: TRBJ1-6
cdr3_length: 14
v_call: TRBV19
clone_size: few
cdr3_aa: CASSARGSDSPLHF
cdr3_nt: TGTGCCAGTAGCGCTCGGGGGTCGGATTCACCCCTCCACTTT

d_call: TRBD1
j_call: TRBJ1-5
cdr3_length: 16
v_call: TRBV7-9
clone_size: NA
cdr3_aa: CASSRWTGLMEGPQHF
cdr3_nt: TGTGCCAGCAGCCGATGGACAGGACTTATGGAGGGGCCCCAGCATTTT

d_call: NA
j_call: TRBJ2-1
cdr3_length: 13
v_call: TRBV5-1
clone_size: NA
cdr3_aa: CASSLRGPGEQFF
cdr3_nt: TGCGCCAGCAGCTTAAGAGGGCCTGGCGAGCAGTTCTTC

d_call: NA
j_call: TRBJ2-5
cdr3_length: 15
v_call: TRBV2
clone_size: NA
cdr3_aa: CASGQGAAYQETQYF
cdr3_nt: TGTGCCAGCGGCCAAGGGGCGGCGTACCAAGAGACCCAGTACTTC

d_call: NA
j_call: TRBJ2-3
cdr3_length: 16
v_call: TRBV6-5
clone_size: NA
cdr3_aa: CASSYLSSSGTDTQYF
cdr3_nt: TGTGCCAGCAGTTACTTGTCGAGTTCGGGCACAGATACGCAGTATTTT

d_call: TRBD1
j_call: TRBJ1-2
cdr3_length: 15
v_call: TRBV7-9
clone_size: NA
cdr3_aa: CASSQGQGRVDGYTF
cdr3_nt: TGTGCCAGCAGCCAAGGACAGGGGCGGGTGGACGGCTACACCTTC

d_call: NA
j_call: TRBJ2-5
cdr3_length: 13
v_call: TRBV6-6
clone_size: once
cdr3_aa: CASSYPLQETQYF
cdr3_nt: TGTGCCAGCAGTTACCCACTGCAAGAGACCCAGTACTTC

d_call: NA
j_call: TRBJ1-1
cdr3_length: 13
v_call: TRBV9
clone_size: NA
cdr3_aa: CASSVAGASEAFF
cdr3_nt: TGTGCCAGCAGCGTAGCTGGGGCCTCTGAAGCTTTCTTT

d_call: NA
j_call: TRBJ2-3
cdr3_length: 13
v_call: TRBV3-1/TRBV3-2
clone_size: NA
cdr3_aa: CASSQDLLDTQYF
cdr3_nt: TGTGCCAGCAGCCAAGATCTGTTGGATACGCAGTATTTT

d_call: TRBD1
j_call: TRBJ2-1
cdr3_length: 10
v_call: TRBV20-1
clone_size: once
cdr3_aa: CSASGQGWFF
cdr3_nt: TGCAGTGCTTCCGGACAGGGGTGGTTCTTC

d_call: NA
j_call: TRBJ1-1
cdr3_length: 13
v_call: TRBV6-5
clone_size: once
cdr3_aa: CASSRSSNTEAFF
cdr3_nt: TGTGCCAGCAGCCGCAGTTCGAACACTGAAGCTTTCTTT

d_call: NA
j_call: TRBJ2-1
cdr3_length: 13
v_call: TRBV7-2
clone_size: NA
cdr3_aa: CAQGAGGPNEQFF
cdr3_nt: TGTGCCCAGGGGGCGGGAGGGCCGAATGAGCAGTTCTTC

d_call: TRBD1
j_call: TRBJ1-1
cdr3_length: 14
v_call: TRBV10-3
clone_size: NA
cdr3_aa: CAISLDRGRTEAFF
cdr3_nt: TGTGCCATCAGTTTGGACAGGGGGCGGACTGAAGCTTTCTTT

d_call: TRBD2
j_call: TRBJ2-3
cdr3_length: 14
v_call: TRBV11-2
clone_size: NA
cdr3_aa: CASSLAGGRDTQYF
cdr3_nt: TGTGCCAGCAGCTTAGCCGGGGGGAGGGATACGCAGTATTTT

d_call: NA
j_call: TRBJ1-3
cdr3_length: 15
v_call: TRBV21-1
clone_size: NA
cdr3_aa: CASSKAWGPGNTIYF
cdr3_nt: NA

d_call: TRBD2
j_call: TRBJ2-2
cdr3_length: 16
v_call: TRBV7-8
clone_size: NA
cdr3_aa: CASSLRTSGNTGELFF
cdr3_nt: TGTGCCAGCAGCTTAAGGACTAGCGGGAACACCGGGGAGCTGTTTTTT

d_call: NA
j_call: TRBJ2-7
cdr3_length: 14
v_call: TRBV6-2/TRBV6-3
clone_size: few
cdr3_aa: CASSYPGREEEQYF
cdr3_nt: TGTGCCAGCAGTTACCCCGGCAGGGAGGAGGAGCAGTACTTC

d_call: NA
j_call: TRBJ1-2
cdr3_length: 15
v_call: TRBV30
clone_size: NA
cdr3_aa: CAWSVDFFPPFGYTF
cdr3_nt: TGTGCCTGGAGTGTGGACTTTTTTCCCCCTTTTGGCTACACCTTC

d_call: TRBD2
j_call: TRBJ2-7
cdr3_length: 14
v_call: TRBV27
clone_size: few
cdr3_aa: CASSRLAGSYEQYF
cdr3_nt: TGTGCCAGCAGTCGACTAGCGGGGAGCTACGAGCAGTACTTC

d_call: TRBD2
j_call: TRBJ2-1
cdr3_length: 15
v_call: TRBV28
clone_size: NA
cdr3_aa: CATRMGLAEYNEQFF
cdr3_nt: TGTGCCACCAGGATGGGACTAGCGGAGTACAATGAGCAGTTCTTC

d_call: NA
j_call: TRBJ2-7
cdr3_length: 15
v_call: TRBV5-1
clone_size: few
cdr3_aa: CASSLADRGRYEQYF
cdr3_nt: TGCGCCAGCAGCTTGGCGGACAGAGGCCGCTACGAGCAGTACTTC

d_call: TRBD1
j_call: TRBJ2-7
cdr3_length: 15
v_call: TRBV18
clone_size: few
cdr3_aa: CASSPPTGGSYEQYF
cdr3_nt: TGTGCCAGCTCACCCCCGACAGGGGGCTCCTACGAGCAGTACTTC